This TCR beta chain stems from a study of monozygotic twins with inflammatory bowel disease. General study results and limits: Fewer clonotypes were shared with others by IBD patients than by healthy twins, especially with disease activity.

Each UMI, carrying a 6-nucleotide sample barcode, came from template switching. Using the 5' RACE reads, TCRdb records one entry per CDR3 protein without DNA. The table for this sample gives a few hundred thousand distinct CDR3 sequences. The germline gives CDR1 SGHRS, CDR2 YFSETQ. The CDR3 totals 17 residues. Unfractionated whole blood yielded total RNA, and T cells were not sorted. Regarding this clonotype: What it binds is unknown.

The sequenced sample was blood. The rearrangement links TRBV5-1 to TRBJ1-3; TCRdb designates TRBD1, a call that cannot be tested without DNA. This TCR derives from a human donor with ulcerative colitis or Crohn's disease, or a healthy co-twin of an affected twin (not recorded which). The CDR3 here is CASSISGQARSGNTIYF. Together with reference TRBV5-1 and TRBJ1-3, the CDR3 gives the full variable domain: KAGVTQTPRYLIKTRGQQVTLSCSPISGHRSVSWYQQTPGQGLQFLFEYFSETQRNKGNFPGRFSGRQFSNSRSEMNVSTLELGDSALYLCASSISGQARSGNTIYFGEGSWLTVV.